The T cell receptor beta chain described here comes from a study of blood T cell repertoires in COVID-19. Germline V CDR1 and CDR2: LNHDA, SQIVND (reference sequence). The CDR3 totals 15 residues. V was trimmed by 4 bases and J by 4 bases, leaving 11 bases between them. This table comes from immunoSEQ multiplex PCR, and its TCRdb copy is limited to in-frame clones, with some not included. The sample lists 65,000 to 80,000 clones, approximately 80% occurring once. The receptor was derived from a man aged 50 to 60 with acute or convalescent COVID-19. Sequences were obtained from peripheral blood. The chain uses TRBV19 and TRBJ2-6; D is possibly TRBD1 (6 bases). CDR3 DNA sequence: TGTGCCAGTAGTACTACAGGGCCCGGGGCCAACGTCCTGACTTTC. Its protein product is CASSTTGPGANVLTF.